This TCR beta chain was sequenced during a study of blood T cell repertoires in COVID-19. This CDR3 has 13 amino acids. V was pared by 8 bases and J by 2 bases, with 3 bases of the junction left unmatched. Germline CDR1 and CDR2: KGHSH and LQKENI. The method was immunoSEQ multiplex PCR; TCRdb's version includes in-frame clones alone and lacks a portion of them. The sample contains around 200,000 clones, approximately 87% of which appear only once. The chain is built from TRBV18 and TRBJ1-5; TRBD1 aligns across 7 bases. Material for sequencing was peripheral blood. This TCR was recovered from a man between 65 and 85 years old with active or convalescent COVID-19. For the CDR3, the DNA is TGTGCCAGCCGGGACAGTCGCAATCAGCCCCAGCATTTT. Encoded protein: CASRDSRNQPQHF.